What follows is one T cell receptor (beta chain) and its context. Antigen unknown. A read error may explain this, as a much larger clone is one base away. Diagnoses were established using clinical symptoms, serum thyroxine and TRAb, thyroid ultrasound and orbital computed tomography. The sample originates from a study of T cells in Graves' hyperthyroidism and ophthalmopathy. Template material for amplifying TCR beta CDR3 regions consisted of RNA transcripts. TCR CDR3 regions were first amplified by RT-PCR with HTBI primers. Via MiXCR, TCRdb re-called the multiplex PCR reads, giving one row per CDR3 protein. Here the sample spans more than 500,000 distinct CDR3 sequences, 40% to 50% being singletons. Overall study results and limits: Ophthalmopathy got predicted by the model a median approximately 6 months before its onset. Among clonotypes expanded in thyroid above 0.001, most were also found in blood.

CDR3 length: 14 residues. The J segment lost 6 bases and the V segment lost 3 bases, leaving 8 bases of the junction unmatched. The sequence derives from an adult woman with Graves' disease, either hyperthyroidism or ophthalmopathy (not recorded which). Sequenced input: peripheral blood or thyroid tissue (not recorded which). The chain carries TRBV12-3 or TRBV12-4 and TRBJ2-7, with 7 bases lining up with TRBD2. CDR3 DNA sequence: TGTGCCAGCAGTTTTGGGGGGGAACTGAGCGAGCAGTACTTC. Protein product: CASSFGGELSEQYF.